Shown below are 32 T cell receptor beta chains from a single sample sequenced in a study of long-term antiretroviral therapy in people with HIV. Run at survey level, the immunoSEQ assay was version v3.0. Profiling relied on immunoSEQ multiplex PCR, and the TCRdb table lists in-frame clones only, not all of them. The sample consists of 28,000 or so clones, 80% to 90% of them appearing once. Sequenced here: unsorted PBMCs, sampled 0.8 years before starting antiretroviral therapy. These receptors all come from a man between 18 and 35 years old with HIV.

This chain uses TRBV27 with TRBJ2-3, with D perhaps TRBD2 (6 bases). Per germline, CDR1 MNHEY and CDR2 SMNVEV (reference sequence). The CDR3 length is 14 residues. V lost 4 bases and J lost 1, with 9 bases in between. CDR3 DNA sequence: TGTGCCAGCAGTTGGGAGGCCGGCACAGATACGCAGTATTTT. This encodes CASSWEAGTDTQYF.

This clone was seen a handful of times. The V gene is TRBV7-9, the J gene TRBJ1-4, with TRBD1 as a possible D gene (5 bases). Between the trimmed V and J ends, which lost 5 bases and 8 bases, there was a span of 15 bases. This CDR3 comprises 14 residues. Germline V CDR1 and CDR2: SEHNR, FQNEAQ (reference sequence). In DNA form, the CDR3 reads TGTGCCAGCAGCCCAGGGAAGGGGAAAGAAAAACTGTTTTTT. It codes for CASSPGKGKEKLFF.

V gene TRBV14 combines with J gene TRBJ2-7; 8 bases are shared with TRBD2. V was clipped by 6 bases and J by 6 bases; unmatched bases: 7. CDR3 length: 13 amino acids. Germline lookup yields CDR1 SGHDN and CDR2 FVKESK. The CDR3 region is CASSPGLGREQYF. DNA for the CDR3: TGTGCCAGCAGTCCGGGACTAGGCCGCGAGCAGTACTTC.

The V call is TRBV30, the J call TRBJ2-5, with a tentative D call TRBD2 (6 bases). This CDR3 has 13 residues. Trimming removed 2 bases from V and 5 bases from J, with 12 bases in between. Per germline, CDR1 GTSNPN and CDR2 SVGIG (reference sequence). The CDR3 spells CAWSFRELETQYF. CDR3 sequence (DNA): TGTGCCTGGAGTTTCCGGGAGTTGGAGACCCAGTACTTC.

The chain employs TRBV7-2 and TRBJ1-4, with D possibly being TRBD1 (5 bases). In germline, CDR1 is SGHTA, CDR2 FQGNSA. The CDR3 has 16 residues. Trimming removed 3 bases from V and 5 bases from J, with 16 bases in between. DNA for the CDR3: TGTGCCAGCAGCTTCGGGGCCCTTAGAGGGAATGAAAAACTGTTTTTT. This codes for CASSFGALRGNEKLFF.

CDR3 region: CASREQGPTGELFF. CDR3 sequence (DNA): TGTGCCAGCAGAGAACAGGGTCCCACCGGGGAGCTGTTTTTT. The J gene is TRBJ2-2, the V gene TRBV2; weak D call: TRBD1 (6 bases). The CDR3 has 14 amino acids. V was pared by 6 bases and J by 4 bases, with 12 bases between. Germline V lookup: CDR1 SNHLY, CDR2 FYNNEI.

This chain links TRBV9 with TRBJ1-2; D remains ambiguous. Trimming pared 2 bases from V and 7 bases from J, leaving 15 bases between. The CDR3 has 14 amino acids. The V gene's germline CDR1 is SGDLS and CDR2 YYNGEE. The DNA for the CDR3 is TGTGCCAGCAGCGTGGAAGGTCTAATGTTTGGCTACACCTTC. Translating gives CASSVEGLMFGYTF.

The chain carries TRBV7-9 and TRBJ2-7; 10 bases are a match to TRBD2. Trimming at V came to 4 bases and at J to 7 bases, leaving 4 bases not matched to a gene. Germline CDR1 is SEHNR and CDR2 is FQNEAQ (reference sequence). CDR3 size: 13 residues. CDR3 sequence: CASSSSGSGEQYF. The CDR3 DNA follows: TGTGCCAGCAGCTCTAGCGGGAGCGGTGAGCAGTACTTC.

The chain has TRBV13 and TRBJ2-3; 10 positions match TRBD2. The CDR3 is 15 amino acids. V shed 4 bases, J shed 5 bases, and the junction held 6 bases outside the gene matches. Germline CDR1 and CDR2: PRHDT and FYEKMQ (reference sequence). CDR3 nucleotides: TGTGCCAGCAGCTCCCGTACTAGCGGGGAAGATACGCAGTATTTT. The encoded protein is CASSSRTSGEDTQYF. Using reference TRBV13 and TRBJ2-3 for the parts outside the CDR3, the full variable domain is AAGVIQSPRHLIKEKRETATLKCYPIPRHDTVYWYQQGPGQDPQFLISFYEKMQSDKGSIPDRFSAQQFSDYHSELNMSSLELGDSALYFCASSSRTSGEDTQYFGPGTRLTVL.

The rearrangement joins TRBV2 to TRBJ2-2; 7 nucleotides line up with TRBD1. This CDR3 has 15 amino acids. Per the germline V gene, CDR1 is SNHLY and CDR2 is FYNNEI. Trimming took 3 bases from V and 4 from J; bases not matched to a gene: 5. The CDR3 region is CASSEAAGGTGELFF. CDR3 sequence (DNA): TGTGCCAGCAGTGAGGCCGCAGGGGGCACCGGGGAGCTGTTTTTT.

This rearrangement joins TRBV11-1 to TRBJ2-2, with TRBD2 matching over 13 bases. V lost 2 bases and J lost 7; bases outside the gene matches: 4. The CDR3 runs to 16 residues. Germline V gives CDR1 SGHAT, CDR2 FQDESV (reference sequence). CDR3 residues: CASSLRLAGGFGELFF. Here the CDR3 DNA reads TGTGCCAGCAGCTTAAGACTAGCGGGAGGATTCGGGGAGCTGTTTTTT.

This clone was detected once. This chain links TRBV28 with TRBJ1-2; the D is unclear. CDR1 is MDHEN and CDR2 is SYDVKM in the germline V gene. Trimming pared 5 bases from V and 8 bases from J, leaving 9 bases between. This CDR3 has 11 amino acids. CDR3 amino acids: CASSGDNGYTF. CDR3 DNA: TGTGCCAGCAGTGGAGACAACGGCTACACCTTC.

J is TRBJ1-2 and V is TRBV13; TRBD1 matches 7 bases. V lost 2 bases to trimming and J lost 4 bases; unmatched junction nucleotides: 7. CDR1 and CDR2 (germline): PRHDT, FYEKMQ (reference sequence). This CDR3 spans 15 amino acids. For the CDR3, the DNA is TGTGCCAGCAGCTTACTAACAGGGGTCGGCTATGGCTACACCTTC. It is translated as CASSLLTGVGYGYTF.

This sequence joins TRBV5-1 and TRBJ2-7; perhaps TRBD1 as D (6 bases). The CDR3 is made up of 14 amino acids. V was pared by 3 bases and J by 2 bases, with 12 bases between. Germline lookup yields CDR1 SGHRS and CDR2 YFSETQ. The CDR3 DNA follows: TGCGCCAGCAGCTCCCGGGACATGGCCTACGAGCAGTACTTC. Amino acids: CASSSRDMAYEQYF.

The V call is TRBV6-5, the J call TRBJ2-7; D is unresolved. Trimming took 3 bases from V and 0 from J, leaving 12 bases between them. The CDR3 loop spans 15 amino acids. The germline V gene has CDR1 MNHEY and CDR2 SVGAGI. As DNA, the CDR3 is TGTGCCAGCAGTTATGGTGCCGAGAGCTCCTACGAGCAGTACTTC. Residues: CASSYGAESSYEQYF.

This clone was detected once. The genes are TRBV5-1 and TRBJ2-7; D is unclear. CDR3 length: 14 amino acids. Germline lookup yields CDR1 SGHRS and CDR2 YFSETQ. The V gene lost 4 bases and the J gene lost 3 bases, with 14 bases spanning the gap. CDR3 bases: TGCGCCAGCAGCCCGAATCCGGCAAGCTACGAGCAGTACTTC. As protein: CASSPNPASYEQYF.

The chain is built from TRBV5-6 and TRBJ1-2, with D uncertain. Germline-derived CDR1 and CDR2 are SGHDT and YYEEEE. V dropped 5 bases and J dropped 5 bases, with 13 bases sitting between them. This CDR3 region has 13 residues. This CDR3 reads CASRRDTSYGYTF. CDR3 DNA sequence: TGTGCCAGCAGGAGAGACACAAGTTATGGCTACACCTTC.

This chain connects TRBV15 to TRBJ2-1; D might be TRBD1 or TRBD2, each matching 5 bases. Germline V lookup: CDR1 LNHNV, CDR2 YYDKDF (reference sequence). The germline V and J ends were trimmed by 5 bases and 2 bases, with 7 bases remaining between them. This CDR3 has 13 amino acids. CDR3 sequence reads: CATSRGPYNEQFF. The CDR3 DNA sequence: TGTGCCACCAGCCGGGGACCCTACAATGAGCAGTTCTTC.

V usage is TRBV7-3 and J usage is TRBJ2-1; 9 positions match TRBD1. The V segment lost 5 bases and the J segment 8 bases; nucleotides outside the gene matches: 10. This CDR3 has 15 amino acids. Germline-derived CDR1 and CDR2 are SGHTA and FQGTGA. The CDR3, as DNA: TGTGCCAGCAGCCCAGAAGGGGACAGGGTCCATGAGCAGTTCTTC. Its translation is CASSPEGDRVHEQFF.

There are a few counts of this clone. V is TRBV9 and J is TRBJ2-7; tentatively, D is TRBD1 or TRBD2 (6 bases each). In germline, CDR1 is SGDLS, CDR2 YYNGEE. The CDR3 covers 14 residues. V was cut by 3 bases and J by 5 bases, with 15 bases left in between. CDR3 coding DNA: TGTGCCAGCAGCGCTCATTCAGGGGAGGACGAGCAGTACTTC. It specifies CASSAHSGEDEQYF.

This CDR3 reads CASSVMSLNSPLHF. In nucleotides, the CDR3 is TGTGCCAGCAGTGTTATGAGTCTGAATTCACCCCTCCACTTT. This chain uses TRBV25-1 with TRBJ1-6; the D is unclear. Germline values: CDR1 MGHDK, CDR2 SYGVNS. CDR3 size: 14 residues. V was trimmed by 4 bases and J by 7 bases, leaving 11 bases between them.

The V gene is TRBV5-6, the J gene TRBJ1-4, with D perhaps TRBD1 (5 bases). Trimming removed 4 bases from V and 3 bases from J, with 16 bases in between. This CDR3 is 16 amino acids long. Germline CDR1 is SGHDT and CDR2 is YYEEEE. The CDR3 region is CASSLTGEGANEKLFF. The CDR3, as DNA: TGTGCCAGCAGCCTTACAGGTGAAGGAGCTAATGAAAAACTGTTTTTT.

The chain recombines TRBV30 with TRBJ1-5, with unresolved D. The germline gives CDR1 GTSNPN, CDR2 SVGIG (reference sequence). The CDR3 sequence is 15 residues long. Trimming took 3 bases from V and 0 from J, leaving 12 bases between them. Written as DNA, the CDR3 is TGTGCCTGGAGACCGTACGGTTATAGCAATCAGCCCCAGCATTTT. Translation: CAWRPYGYSNQPQHF.

J is TRBJ1-1 and V is TRBV7-6, with 7 positions matching TRBD1. Germline V gene data show CDR1 as SGHVS and CDR2 as FNYEAQ. V shed 6 bases and J 2 bases; nucleotides not matched to a gene: 9. The CDR3 loop spans 15 amino acids. The CDR3 DNA follows: TGTGCCAGCAGAGTACAGGGGCCCCAAAACACTGAAGCTTTCTTT. It specifies CASRVQGPQNTEAFF.

This rearrangement joins TRBV15 to TRBJ1-1; D remains ambiguous. Trimming cost V 0 bases and J 1 base, with 6 bases left between them. The CDR3 sequence is 14 residues long. The germline CDR1 and CDR2 sequences are LNHNV and YYDKDF (reference sequence). The CDR3 loop reads CATSRDEENTEAFF. CDR3 sequence (DNA): TGTGCCACCAGCAGAGACGAGGAGAACACTGAAGCTTTCTTT.

The V gene is TRBV30, the J gene TRBJ1-2; D uncertain. Germline CDR1 is GTSNPN and CDR2 is SVGIG (reference sequence). The V gene lost 4 bases and the J gene lost 0 bases, with 6 bases spanning the gap. The length of the CDR3 is 12 residues. The CDR3 DNA reads TGTGCCTGGACAGGAACTAACTATGGCTACACCTTC. It yields the protein CAWTGTNYGYTF.

The CDR3, as DNA: TGTGCCAGTAGTATAAGCGGCTATGGCTACACCTTC. It specifies CASSISGYGYTF. The V and J genes are TRBV19 and TRBJ1-2; D is uncertain. Trimming shortened V by 2 bases and J by 4 bases, and 5 bases separated the two germline ends. The CDR3 is 12 amino acids. Germline V gene data show CDR1 as LNHDA and CDR2 as SQIVND (reference sequence).

The chain couples TRBV7-2 to TRBJ1-6; 7 bases fit TRBD1. CDR3 length equals 14 residues. Germline CDR1 is SGHTA and CDR2 is FQGNSA. CDR3 DNA sequence: TGTGCTACTTCAGGGGGGAGGACGATTTCACCCCTCCACTTT. It codes for CATSGGRTISPLHF.

The chain is built from TRBV12-5 and TRBJ1-1; D not resolved. Trimming removed 0 bases from V and 7 bases from J, with 15 bases in between. CDR3 length equals 15 residues. Germline values: CDR1 LGHNT, CDR2 FRNRAP. The CDR3, as DNA: TGTGCTAGTGGTTTGGTACCGGCGTCTACTAATGAAGCTTTCTTT. It codes for CASGLVPASTNEAFF.

The chain links TRBV7-9 to TRBJ1-2; no reliable D call. Germline lookup yields CDR1 SEHNR and CDR2 FQNEAQ (reference sequence). V was clipped by 5 bases and J by 7 bases, with 23 bases between them. This CDR3 has 16 amino acids. CDR3 in DNA: TGTGCCAGCAGCCCTCTAGAGGTGGTCTGGGTGGCTGGCTACACCTTC. It codes for CASSPLEVVWVAGYTF.

This clone was picked up one time. This chain uses TRBV9 with TRBJ2-1; tentatively, D is TRBD2 (6 bases). Germline V CDR1 and CDR2: SGDLS, YYNGEE. The CDR3 spans 14 residues. V lost 4 bases to trimming and J lost 8 bases, with 16 bases between them. The CDR3 region has the DNA TGTGCCAGCAGCCCACGAGGCGGGGCATATGAGCAGTTCTTC. Protein sequence: CASSPRGGAYEQFF.

This clone was observed a single time. The chain carries TRBV19 and TRBJ1-5, with unresolved D. The germline gives CDR1 LNHDA, CDR2 SQIVND (reference sequence). V was pared by 6 bases and J by 8 bases, with 20 bases between. This CDR3 is 15 amino acids long. The chain's CDR3 is CASSPTWSQPKPQHF. For the CDR3, the DNA is TGTGCCAGTAGCCCTACGTGGAGTCAGCCAAAGCCCCAGCATTTT.